This TCR beta chain derives from a study of regulatory T cells in long-lasting Graves disease. On the study more broadly: Patients newly diagnosed with Graves' had been on antithyroid drugs for under 3 months.

CDR3 length equals 14 residues. Germline V lookup: CDR1 MDHEN, CDR2 SYDVKM. Trimming cost V 7 bases and J 3 bases, with 16 bases left between them. Documented time point: newly diagnosed GD, antithyroid drugs for less than 3 months. From PBMCs, RNA was extracted and then used to make the TCR library. CDR3 regions were amplified by Arm-PCR using iRepertoire HTBI primers to build TCR beta libraries. TCRdb itself ran the multiplex PCR reads through MiXCR, one entry per CDR3 protein. The sample includes approximately 400,000 distinct CDR3 sequences, about 16% seen only once; the top ten take 16%. The same data also went into a second study, on T cells in Graves' hyperthyroidism and ophthalmopathy. That report notes: Initially, a first-round RT-PCR of the TCR CDR3 employed the HTBI primer set.

The starting material was peripheral blood mononuclear cells (PBMCs), obtained at new diagnosis, from a patient treated with antithyroid drugs. The sequence was collected from a woman aged 25 to 45 with Graves disease. The gene calls are TRBV28 and TRBJ2-7, with D perhaps TRBD1 or TRBD2 (5 bases each). The CDR3 DNA sequence: TGTGCCAGCATAAGAGGGGCTAATGGCTACGAGCAGTACTTC. Translating it yields CASIRGANGYEQYF.